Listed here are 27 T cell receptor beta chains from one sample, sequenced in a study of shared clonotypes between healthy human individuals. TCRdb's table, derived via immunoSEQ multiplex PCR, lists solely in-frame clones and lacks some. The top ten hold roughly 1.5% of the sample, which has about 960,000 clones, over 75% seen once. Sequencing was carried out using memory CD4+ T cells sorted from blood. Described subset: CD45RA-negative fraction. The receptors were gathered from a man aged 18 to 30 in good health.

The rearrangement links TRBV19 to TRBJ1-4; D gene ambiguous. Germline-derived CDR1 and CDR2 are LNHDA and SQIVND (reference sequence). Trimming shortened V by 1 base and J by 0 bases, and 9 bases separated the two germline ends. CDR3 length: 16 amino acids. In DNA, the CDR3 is TGTGCCAGTAGTATAGGCTACAGCTCAACTAATGAAAAACTGTTTTTT. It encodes CASSIGYSSTNEKLFF.

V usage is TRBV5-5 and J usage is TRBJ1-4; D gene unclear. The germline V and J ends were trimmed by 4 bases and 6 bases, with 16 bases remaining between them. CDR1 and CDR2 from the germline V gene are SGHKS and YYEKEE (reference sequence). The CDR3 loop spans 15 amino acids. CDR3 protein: CASSPVQIYDEKLFF. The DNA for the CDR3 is TGTGCCAGCAGCCCCGTACAGATTTACGATGAAAAACTGTTTTTT.

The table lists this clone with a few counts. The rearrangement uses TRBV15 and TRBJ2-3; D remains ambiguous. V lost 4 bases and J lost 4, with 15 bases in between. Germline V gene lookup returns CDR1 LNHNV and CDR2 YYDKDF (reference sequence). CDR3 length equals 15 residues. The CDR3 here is CATSTRGPPADTQYF. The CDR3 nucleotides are TGTGCCACCAGCACCAGAGGACCCCCCGCAGATACGCAGTATTTT.

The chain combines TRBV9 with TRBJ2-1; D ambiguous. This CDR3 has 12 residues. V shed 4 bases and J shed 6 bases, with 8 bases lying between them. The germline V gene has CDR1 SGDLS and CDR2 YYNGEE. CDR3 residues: CASSPGPNEQFF. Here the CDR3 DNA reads TGTGCCAGCAGCCCAGGCCCCAATGAGCAGTTCTTC.

This CDR3 is CASRSTGSYGYTF. In DNA, the CDR3 is TGTGCCAGCAGGTCGACGGGCAGCTATGGCTACACCTTC. The chain is built from TRBV5-6 and TRBJ1-2; D unresolved. CDR1 and CDR2 from the germline V gene are SGHDT and YYEEEE. This CDR3 spans 13 amino acids. V was shortened by 5 bases and J by 4 bases, with 12 bases between the two germline ends.

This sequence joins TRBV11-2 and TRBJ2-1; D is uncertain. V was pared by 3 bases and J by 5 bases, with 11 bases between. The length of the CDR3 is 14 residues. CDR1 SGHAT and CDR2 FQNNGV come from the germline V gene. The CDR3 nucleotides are TGTGCCAGCAGCTTCCCCCCGCTGAACAATGAGCAGTTCTTC. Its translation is CASSFPPLNNEQFF. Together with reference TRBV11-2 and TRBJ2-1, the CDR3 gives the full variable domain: EAGVAQSPRYKIIEKRQSVAFWCNPISGHATLYWYQQILGQGPKLLIQFQNNGVVDDSQLPKDRFSAERLKGVDSTLKIQPAKLEDSAVYLCASSFPPLNNEQFFGPGTRLTVL.

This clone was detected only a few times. DNA for the CDR3: TGTGCCAGCAGCACATCTAGGGAGCAGTACTTC. Encoded protein: CASSTSREQYF. The chain uses TRBV7-9 and TRBJ2-7, with D hard to call. This CDR3 comprises 11 residues. Germline loops: CDR1 SEHNR, CDR2 FQNEAQ (reference sequence). Trimming left V 5 bases short and J 7 bases short, with 9 bases between. The whole variable domain, remainder taken from reference TRBV7-9 and TRBJ2-7, is DTGVSQNPRHKITKRGQNVTFRCDPISEHNRLYWYRQTLGQGPEFLTYFQNEAQLEKSRLLSDRFSAERPKGSFSTLEIQRTEQGDSAMYLCASSTSREQYFGPGTRLTVT.

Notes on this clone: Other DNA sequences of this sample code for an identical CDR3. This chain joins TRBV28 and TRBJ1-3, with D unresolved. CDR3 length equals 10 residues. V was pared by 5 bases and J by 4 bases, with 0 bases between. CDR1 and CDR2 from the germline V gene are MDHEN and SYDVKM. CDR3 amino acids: CASSGNTIYF. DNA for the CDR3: TGTGCCAGCAGTGGAAACACCATATATTTT.

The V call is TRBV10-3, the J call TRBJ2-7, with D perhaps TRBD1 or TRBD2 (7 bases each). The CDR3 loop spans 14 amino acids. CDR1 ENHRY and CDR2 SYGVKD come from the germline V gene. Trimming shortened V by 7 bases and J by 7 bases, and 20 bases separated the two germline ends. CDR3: CAIKSGGQGGEQYF. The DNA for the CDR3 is TGTGCCATCAAATCCGGCGGGCAGGGGGGGGAGCAGTACTTC.

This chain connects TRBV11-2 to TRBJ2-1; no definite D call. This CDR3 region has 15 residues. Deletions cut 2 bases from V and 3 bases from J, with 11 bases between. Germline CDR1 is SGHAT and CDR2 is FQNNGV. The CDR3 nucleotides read TGTGCCAGCAGCTTACGGGCGGATCGCTACAATGAGCAGTTCTTC. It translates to CASSLRADRYNEQFF.

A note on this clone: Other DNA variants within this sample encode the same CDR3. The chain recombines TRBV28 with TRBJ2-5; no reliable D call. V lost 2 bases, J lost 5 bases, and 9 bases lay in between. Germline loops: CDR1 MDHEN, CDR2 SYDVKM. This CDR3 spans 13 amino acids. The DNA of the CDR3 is TGTGCCAGCAGTTTAGACTCGACGGAGACCCAGTACTTC. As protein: CASSLDSTETQYF.

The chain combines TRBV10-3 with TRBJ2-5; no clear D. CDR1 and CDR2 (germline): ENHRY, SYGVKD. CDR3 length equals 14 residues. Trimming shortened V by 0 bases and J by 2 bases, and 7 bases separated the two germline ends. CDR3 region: CAISESGLQETQYF. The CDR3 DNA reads TGTGCCATCAGTGAGTCAGGGCTACAAGAGACCCAGTACTTC.

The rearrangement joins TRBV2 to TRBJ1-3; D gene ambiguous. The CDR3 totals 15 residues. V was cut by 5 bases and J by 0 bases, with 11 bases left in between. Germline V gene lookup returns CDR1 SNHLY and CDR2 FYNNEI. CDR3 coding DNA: TGTGCCAGCAGTTCAGACTGGGACTCTGGAAACACCATATATTTT. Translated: CASSSDWDSGNTIYF.

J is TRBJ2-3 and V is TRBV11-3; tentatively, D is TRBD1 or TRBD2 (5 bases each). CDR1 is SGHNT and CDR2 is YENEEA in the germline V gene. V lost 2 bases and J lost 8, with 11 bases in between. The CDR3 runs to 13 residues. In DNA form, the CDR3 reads TGTGCCAGCAGCTTATCGAGGGACGGTACGCAGTATTTT. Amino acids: CASSLSRDGTQYF.

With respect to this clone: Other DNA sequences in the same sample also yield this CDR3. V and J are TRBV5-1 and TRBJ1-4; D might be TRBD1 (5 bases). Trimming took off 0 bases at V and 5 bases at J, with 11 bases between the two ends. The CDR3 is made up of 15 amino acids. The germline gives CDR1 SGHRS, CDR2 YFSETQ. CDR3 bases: TGCGCCAGCAGCTTGGGAGGGACGGGGAATGAAAAACTGTTTTTT. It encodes CASSLGGTGNEKLFF.

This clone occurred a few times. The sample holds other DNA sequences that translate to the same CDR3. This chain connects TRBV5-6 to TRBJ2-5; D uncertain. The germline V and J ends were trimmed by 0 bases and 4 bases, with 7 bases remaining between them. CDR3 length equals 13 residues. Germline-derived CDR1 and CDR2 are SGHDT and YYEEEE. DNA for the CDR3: TGTGCCAGCAGCTTGGCCGGCGGAGAGACCCAGTACTTC. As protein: CASSLAGGETQYF.

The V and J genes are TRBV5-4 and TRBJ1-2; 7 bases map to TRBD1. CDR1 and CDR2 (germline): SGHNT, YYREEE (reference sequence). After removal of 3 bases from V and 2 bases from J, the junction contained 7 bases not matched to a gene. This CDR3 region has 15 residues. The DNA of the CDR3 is TGTGCCAGCAGCTCCACCGGACAGGAAAACTATGGCTACACCTTC. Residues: CASSSTGQENYGYTF. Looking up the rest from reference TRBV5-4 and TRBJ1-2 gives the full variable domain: ETGVTQSPTHLIKTRGQQVTLRCSSQSGHNTVSWYQQALGQGPQFIFQYYREEENGRGNFPPRFSGLQFPNYSSELNVNALELDDSALYLCASSSTGQENYGYTFGSGTRLTVV.

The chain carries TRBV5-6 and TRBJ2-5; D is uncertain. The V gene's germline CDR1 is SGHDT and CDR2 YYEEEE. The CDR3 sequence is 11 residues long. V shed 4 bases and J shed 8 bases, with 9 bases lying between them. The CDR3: CASSRSETQYF. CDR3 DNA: TGTGCCAGCAGCAGATCGGAAACCCAGTACTTC.

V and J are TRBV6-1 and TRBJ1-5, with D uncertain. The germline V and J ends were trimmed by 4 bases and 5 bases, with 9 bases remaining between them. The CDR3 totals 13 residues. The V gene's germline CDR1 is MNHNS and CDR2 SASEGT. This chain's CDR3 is CASSATGYQPQHF. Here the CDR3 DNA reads TGTGCCAGCAGTGCGACGGGATATCAGCCCCAGCATTTT.

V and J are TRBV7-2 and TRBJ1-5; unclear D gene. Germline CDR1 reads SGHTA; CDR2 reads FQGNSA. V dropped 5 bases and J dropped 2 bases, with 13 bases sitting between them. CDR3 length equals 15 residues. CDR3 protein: CASSLDGRGNQPQHF. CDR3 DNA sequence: TGTGCCAGCAGCCTTGACGGACGTGGCAATCAGCCCCAGCATTTT.

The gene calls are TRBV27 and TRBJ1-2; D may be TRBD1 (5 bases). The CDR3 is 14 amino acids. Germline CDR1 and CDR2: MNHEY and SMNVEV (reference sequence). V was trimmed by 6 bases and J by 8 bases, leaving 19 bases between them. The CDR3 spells CASSGTRQGTGYTF. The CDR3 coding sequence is TGTGCCAGCAGCGGTACGCGGCAGGGTACCGGCTACACCTTC.

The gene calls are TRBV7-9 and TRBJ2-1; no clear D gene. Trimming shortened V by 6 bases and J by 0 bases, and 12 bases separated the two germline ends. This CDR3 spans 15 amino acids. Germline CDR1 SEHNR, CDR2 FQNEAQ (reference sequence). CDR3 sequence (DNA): TGTGCCAGCAGTCTGGACCGAAGCTCCTACAATGAGCAGTTCTTC. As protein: CASSLDRSSYNEQFF.

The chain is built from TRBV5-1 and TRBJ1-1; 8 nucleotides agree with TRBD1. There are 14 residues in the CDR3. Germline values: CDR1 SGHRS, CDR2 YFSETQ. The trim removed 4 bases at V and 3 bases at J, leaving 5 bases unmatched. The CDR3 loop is CASSGRGLDTEAFF. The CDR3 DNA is TGCGCCAGCAGCGGCAGGGGGCTCGACACTGAAGCTTTCTTT.

The chain's CDR3 is CASSAHRGALYNEQFF. DNA of the CDR3: TGTGCCAGCAGCGCCCACAGGGGGGCCCTCTACAATGAGCAGTTCTTC. This chain joins TRBV9 and TRBJ2-1, with 8 bases that match TRBD1. Germline CDR1 and CDR2: SGDLS and YYNGEE. The V and J ends lost 3 bases and 3 bases, in that order; junction bases with no gene match: 8. This CDR3 is 16 amino acids long.

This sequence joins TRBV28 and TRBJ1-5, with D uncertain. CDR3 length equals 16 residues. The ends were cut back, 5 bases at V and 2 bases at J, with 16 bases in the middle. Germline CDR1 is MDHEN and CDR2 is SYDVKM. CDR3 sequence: CASSHLDLIGNQPQHF. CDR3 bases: TGTGCCAGCAGTCACCTGGACCTTATTGGCAATCAGCCCCAGCATTTT.

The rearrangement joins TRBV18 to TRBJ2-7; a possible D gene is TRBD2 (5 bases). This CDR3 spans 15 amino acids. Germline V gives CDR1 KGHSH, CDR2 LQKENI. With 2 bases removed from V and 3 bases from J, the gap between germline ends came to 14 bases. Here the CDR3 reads CASSPGGESLYEQYF. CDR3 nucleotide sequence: TGTGCCAGCTCACCAGGAGGCGAATCGCTCTACGAGCAGTACTTC.

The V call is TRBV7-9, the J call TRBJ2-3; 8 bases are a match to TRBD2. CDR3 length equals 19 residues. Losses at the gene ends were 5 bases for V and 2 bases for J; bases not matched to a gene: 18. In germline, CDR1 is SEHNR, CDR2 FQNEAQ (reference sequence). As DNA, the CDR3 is TGTGCCAGCAGCCCCGATCTACGCGGGGGGTACGAATACACAGATACGCAGTATTTT. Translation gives CASSPDLRGGYEYTDTQYF.